This T cell receptor (beta chain) was recovered during a study of T-cell reconstitution after alpha-beta-depleted transplantation in children. Trimming cost V 4 bases and J 4 bases; bases outside gene matches: 8. Per germline, CDR1 SQVTM and CDR2 ANQGSEA. The CDR3 contains 14 residues. This clonotype was picked up a small number of times. This sample's TCRbeta library carried unique molecular identifier barcodes. TCRdb reprocessed the PCR reads with MiXCR, giving one entry per CDR3 protein. The data show hundreds of thousands of distinct CDR3 sequences, around 14% seen once. V and J are TRBV29-1 and TRBJ2-5, with 8 bases fitting TRBD2. This specimen consisted of PBMCs, obtained before TCRalphabeta/CD19-depleted stem cell transplant. The sequence was collected from a girl aged 2 to 9 with congenital amegakaryocytic thrombocytopenia, due to receive a stem cell transplant. The CDR3 here is CSVVKAGAGETQYF. The CDR3 coding sequence is TGCAGCGTTGTTAAAGCGGGAGCGGGAGAGACCCAGTACTTC.